One sample yielded the 9 T cell receptor beta chains listed below, sequenced in a study of a mutant IDH1 vaccine in newly diagnosed glioma. Clones were sequenced by immunoSEQ multiplex PCR, and TCRdb holds only the in-frame ones, with some missing. Found here are 35,000 to 50,000 clones, roughly 83% of them singletons; the top ten hold under 6%. The antigens these receptors bind are not known. Noted time point: week 35, safety follow-up. In every dose of vaccine, 300 ug of mutant IDH1 20-mer peptide was given alongside topical imiquimod. Material: PBMCs, obtained from a glioma patient whose treatment included an IDH1 peptide vaccine. The receptors here all came from a woman aged 45-65 years with glioma.

The rearrangement uses TRBV19 and TRBJ1-5; D gene uncertain. Trimming took off 6 bases at V and 3 bases at J, with 15 bases between the two ends. Looked up from germline, CDR1 is LNHDA and CDR2 is SQIVND (reference sequence). This CDR3 is built from 15 residues. CDR3 amino acids: CASSPGGIYNQPQHF. Written as DNA, the CDR3 is TGTGCCAGTAGCCCGGGAGGGATTTACAATCAGCCCCAGCATTTT.

V gene TRBV2 combines with J gene TRBJ1-1; TRBD1 matches at 7 bases. Trimming cost V 5 bases and J 5 bases; bases outside gene matches: 8. From germline, CDR1 is SNHLY and CDR2 FYNNEI. The CDR3 is 14 residues long. Here the CDR3 reads CASSRLRGGTEAFF. The CDR3 DNA reads as TGTGCCAGCAGTCGCCTCAGGGGGGGGACTGAAGCTTTCTTT.

The J gene is TRBJ2-5, the V gene TRBV9; 7 bases match TRBD1. The CDR3 runs 14 residues. V trimming: 4 bases; J trimming: 3 bases; junction bases outside the gene matches: 6. Germline values: CDR1 SGDLS, CDR2 YYNGEE. The CDR3: CASSLDGQEETQYF. The CDR3 DNA reads TGTGCCAGCAGCTTGGACGGACAGGAAGAGACCCAGTACTTC.

This chain connects TRBV19 to TRBJ2-6; D is uncertain. Deletions cut 7 bases from V and 0 bases from J, with 10 bases between. CDR1 LNHDA and CDR2 SQIVND come from the germline V gene (reference sequence). The CDR3 covers 15 residues. The CDR3 region has the DNA TGTGCCAGTATTGACTGGAGCTCTGGGGCCAACGTCCTGACTTTC. This codes for CASIDWSSGANVLTF.

The chain combines TRBV2 with TRBJ2-2; 11 nucleotides align to TRBD1. Looked up from germline, CDR1 is SNHLY and CDR2 is FYNNEI. The CDR3 is 15 residues long. J gave up 1 base and V 6 bases, and 1 base lay outside the gene matches. The CDR3 bases are TGTGCCAGCAGGGGACAGGGGGTGAACACCGGGGAGCTGTTTTTT. It specifies CASRGQGVNTGELFF.

The chain joins TRBV27 to TRBJ1-5; D not certain. The CDR3 runs 12 residues. V gave up 3 bases and J gave up 0 bases, with 0 bases separating them. Germline-derived CDR1 and CDR2 are MNHEY and SMNVEV (reference sequence). The CDR3 DNA sequence: TGTGCCAGCAGTTTTAGCAATCAGCCCCAGCATTTT. Translated: CASSFSNQPQHF.

The genes are TRBV20-1 and TRBJ1-4; 7 bases line up with TRBD1. CDR1 is DFQATT and CDR2 is SNEGSKA in the germline V gene (reference sequence). This CDR3 has 11 residues. V shed 5 bases, J shed 8 bases, and the junction held 2 bases outside the gene matches. This CDR3 reads CSASQGEKLFF. CDR3 DNA sequence: TGCAGTGCTTCACAGGGGGAAAAACTGTTTTTT.

The genes are TRBV11-3 and TRBJ2-1; D remains unclear. Germline V gene sequence: CDR1 SGHNT, CDR2 YENEEA. CDR3 length: 15 residues. Deletions cut 3 bases from V and 4 bases from J, with 13 bases between. The CDR3 loop is CASSLNSDPYNEQFF. The CDR3 region has the DNA TGTGCCAGCAGCTTGAACTCCGACCCTTACAATGAGCAGTTCTTC.

The chain is built from TRBV2 and TRBJ1-5; tentatively, D is TRBD1 (5 bases). Germline assignment: CDR1 SNHLY and CDR2 FYNNEI. Trimming took 6 bases from V and 4 from J, leaving 16 bases between them. This CDR3 has 15 amino acids. Here the CDR3 reads CASRRRATVNQPQHF. The DNA for the CDR3 is TGTGCCAGCAGACGCCGCGCGACAGTTAATCAGCCCCAGCATTTT.